The source of this T cell receptor beta chain is a study of graft-versus-host responses after intestinal transplantation. Study in general: Transplant types were multivisceral, liver-intestinal, or isolated intestinal. Every one of the recipients received anti-thymocyte globulin induction and afterwards took tacrolimus and steroids for around 3 years. Broader study findings: In recipient marrow, GvH clones were found, and some appeared first in ileum or blood.

Method: immunoSEQ multiplex PCR; TCRdb's copy keeps in-frame clones and lacks some. The sample has about 100,000 clones; 87% are singletons. Points on this clone: Its target is not known.

CDR1 and CDR2 from the germline V gene are SGHRS and YFSETQ. There are 16 residues in the CDR3. V was clipped by 3 bases and J by 4 bases; unmatched bases: 10. This TCR came from a human donor who was the organ donor for an intestinal transplant. This material consisted of unstimulated CD4+ T cells sorted from spleen or lymph node cells, taken before transplant. The chain uses TRBV5-1 and TRBJ2-1; 7 bases fit TRBD1. The CDR3, as DNA: TGCGCCAGCAGCTCATACCGGGACAGAGGGTACAATGAGCAGTTCTTC. This codes for CASSSYRDRGYNEQFF.